The 22 T cell receptor beta chains below all came from one sample that was sequenced in a study of human T cells and chemical hapten exposure. Via MiXCR, TCRdb re-called the RACE reads, giving one row per CDR3 protein. This sample carries about 380,000 distinct CDR3 sequences, 6% to 7% of them seen once, and the ten largest clones take roughly 5.4%. Time point given: patch test 2, 6 weeks after DPC sensitization. Described treatment: therapeutic diphenylcyclopropenone sensitization with weekly scalp DPC. The sequenced sample was whole blood, obtained in connection with sensitization to the hapten diphenylcyclopropenone (DPC). The receptors were gathered from a woman between 18 and 29 years old with alopecia areata. Some clones in this sample may be carry-over from other donors' samples.

In its sample, this clonotype was seen a few times. CDR3 sequence (DNA): TGTGCCAGCAGCCTGACTGGGACGAGAGGTACGCAGTATTTT. Amino acid sequence: CASSLTGTRGTQYF. This chain links TRBV12-3 or TRBV12-4 with TRBJ2-3; D possibly uses TRBD1 or TRBD2 (5 bases each). The V end was cut by 6 bases, the J end by 8 bases, with 18 bases between. This CDR3 comprises 14 residues.

This clonotype has just a few counts. The chain employs TRBV7-8 and TRBJ1-4; D ambiguous. This CDR3 contains 15 residues. Germline CDR1 is SGHVS and CDR2 is FQNEAQ. Trimming shortened V by 0 bases and J by 3 bases, and 8 bases separated the two germline ends. CDR3: CASSLAGWANEKLFF. The DNA for the CDR3 is TGTGCCAGCAGCTTAGCAGGGTGGGCTAATGAAAAACTGTTTTTT.

This clonotype was found many times. The rearrangement joins TRBV18 to TRBJ1-2; maybe TRBD1 (5 bases). Germline V gene sequence: CDR1 KGHSH, CDR2 LQKENI. CDR3 length equals 15 residues. V was trimmed by 3 bases and J by 2 bases, leaving 13 bases between them. The CDR3 is CASSPTRQNNYGYTF. CDR3 sequence (DNA): TGTGCCAGCTCACCCACGAGACAGAACAACTATGGCTACACCTTC.

The sample holds many counts of this clonotype. The J gene is TRBJ1-2, the V gene TRBV12-3 or TRBV12-4; 9 bases are a match to TRBD1. The CDR3 runs 14 residues. The J segment lost 3 bases and the V segment lost 2 bases, leaving 1 base of the junction unmatched. CDR3 region: CASSLNRGHYGYTF. DNA for the CDR3: TGTGCCAGCAGTTTAAACAGGGGGCACTATGGCTACACCTTC.

V and J are TRBV4-3 and TRBJ2-7; 7 bases agree with TRBD1. V dropped 1 base and J dropped 2; count of bases not matched to a gene: 5. This CDR3 has 15 amino acids. Germline V lookup: CDR1 LGHNA, CDR2 YSLEER. This CDR3 reads CASSQGDRGPYEQYF. As DNA, the CDR3 is TGCGCCAGCAGCCAAGGGGACAGAGGACCCTACGAGCAGTACTTC.

This clonotype was seen ten or more times. The chain couples TRBV6-6 to TRBJ1-1; D possibly corresponds to TRBD1 (6 bases). The CDR3 length is 14 residues. Germline V lookup: CDR1 MNHNY, CDR2 SVGAGI (reference sequence). Trimming removed 1 base from V and 1 base from J, with 7 bases in between. The CDR3 region is CASSYWTANTEAFF. The CDR3, as DNA: TGTGCCAGCAGTTACTGGACAGCGAACACTGAAGCTTTCTTT.

The sample holds many counts of this clonotype. This chain uses TRBV2 with TRBJ1-5, with TRBD1 matching over 9 bases. The ends lost 10 bases at V and 6 bases at J; junction bases unmatched: 4. The CDR3 is made up of 12 amino acids. Germline V gene lookup returns CDR1 SNHLY and CDR2 FYNNEI. The CDR3: CAIQGAGQPQHF. The CDR3 DNA reads as TGTGCCATACAGGGGGCGGGTCAGCCCCAGCATTTT.

This clonotype was recorded many times. The V call is TRBV7-9, the J call TRBJ2-1, with 8 bases that match TRBD1. Per germline, CDR1 SEHNR and CDR2 FQNEAQ (reference sequence). V dropped 2 bases and J dropped 4; count of bases not matched to a gene: 10. CDR3 length: 17 residues. CDR3: CASSLLVTGQAYNEQFF. In DNA, the CDR3 is TGTGCCAGCAGCTTATTGGTAACGGGACAGGCGTACAATGAGCAGTTCTTC. The whole variable domain, filled in from reference TRBV7-9 and TRBJ2-1, reads DTGVSQNPRHKITKRGQNVTFRCDPISEHNRLYWYRQTLGQGPEFLTYFQNEAQLEKSRLLSDRFSAERPKGSFSTLEIQRTEQGDSAMYLCASSLLVTGQAYNEQFFGPGTRLTVL.

The table lists this clonotype with a few counts. This chain connects TRBV2 to TRBJ2-6; D unclear. Trimming took 4 bases from V and 2 from J, leaving 12 bases between them. CDR1 and CDR2 from the germline V gene are SNHLY and FYNNEI. The CDR3 has 16 amino acids. The CDR3 region is CASSAPTVPGANVLTF. As DNA, the CDR3 is TGTGCCAGCAGTGCTCCCACTGTACCTGGGGCCAACGTCCTGACTTTC.

This clonotype turned up a few times. This chain links TRBV27 with TRBJ1-4; D not resolved. V was clipped by 6 bases and J by 7 bases, with 24 bases between them. Per the germline V gene, CDR1 is MNHEY and CDR2 is SMNVEV (reference sequence). The CDR3 has 17 amino acids. The DNA of the CDR3 is TGTGCCAGCAGCCATCCCCCGATGGGAGTCGATGGTGAAAAACTGTTTTTT. This gives the protein CASSHPPMGVDGEKLFF. Drawing the rest from reference TRBV27 and TRBJ1-4, the complete variable domain is EAQVTQNPRYLITVTGKKLTVTCSQNMNHEYMSWYRQDPGLGLRQIYYSMNVEVTDKGDVPEGYKVSRKEKRNFPLILESPSPNQTSLYFCASSHPPMGVDGEKLFFGSGTQLSVL.

The gene calls are TRBV2 and TRBJ2-3; the match to TRBD1 covers 7 bases. From germline, CDR1 is SNHLY and CDR2 FYNNEI. The J segment lost 3 bases and the V segment lost 3 bases, leaving 9 bases of the junction unmatched. This CDR3 has 16 residues. CDR3 DNA sequence: TGTGCCAGCAGTGAGGGGCGACAGGGCTGGACAGATACGCAGTATTTT. This sequence encodes CASSEGRQGWTDTQYF.

This clonotype was observed a handful of times. CDR3 sequence reads: CASSYSTRQNLYEQYF. The CDR3 nucleotides read TGTGCCAGCAGTTACTCGACCCGGCAGAACCTTTACGAGCAGTACTTC. V and J are TRBV6-6 and TRBJ2-7; D not resolved. Germline V CDR1 and CDR2: MNHNY, SVGAGI (reference sequence). V was shortened by 0 bases and J by 4 bases, with 16 bases between the two germline ends. The CDR3 has 16 amino acids.

V gene TRBV4-3 combines with J gene TRBJ2-5, with 7 bases lining up with TRBD2. Germline V lookup: CDR1 LGHNA, CDR2 YSLEER. The trim removed 0 bases at V and 5 bases at J, leaving 9 bases unmatched. This CDR3 has 16 amino acids. The CDR3 DNA reads as TGCGCCAGCAGCCAAGATTTGCTAGCGGTAGGCGAGACCCAGTACTTC. It yields the protein CASSQDLLAVGETQYF.

Concerning this clonotype itself: This may be a read error, as it is one base from a much larger clone. V gene TRBV4-1 combines with J gene TRBJ1-6; D gene uncertain. This CDR3 spans 15 amino acids. CDR1 and CDR2 from the germline V gene are MGHRA and YSYEKL. CDR3 sequence: CASSSGGLQNSSLHF. As DNA, the CDR3 is TGCGCCAGCAGCTCAGGCGGACTGCAAAATTCATCCCTCCACTTT.

This clonotype was detected ten times or more. The V call is TRBV20-1, the J call TRBJ1-4, with D possibly being TRBD1 (5 bases). Germline values: CDR1 DFQATT, CDR2 SNEGSKA (reference sequence). There are 15 residues in the CDR3. The CDR3 here is CSTKDPTVDNEKLFF. For the CDR3, the DNA is TGCAGCACCAAAGACCCGACAGTTGATAATGAAAAACTGTTTTTT.

Comment on this clonotype: A read error may produce the germline difference seen at one junction end. The rearrangement links TRBV7-9 to TRBJ2-7; 9 nucleotides agree with TRBD1. The germline gives CDR1 SEHNR, CDR2 FQNEAQ (reference sequence). CDR3 length equals 13 residues. The CDR3: CASSRISRDRVSF. In DNA form, the CDR3 reads TGTGCCAGCAGCCGAATATCCCGGGACAGGGTAAGCTTC.

This sequence joins TRBV7-3 and TRBJ2-3, with a possible D match to TRBD1 (5 bases). Germline CDR1 and CDR2: SGHTA and FQGTGA. The CDR3 consists of 13 residues. V lost 4 bases to trimming and J lost 2 bases, with 7 bases between them. The CDR3 loop reads CASSSDNTDTQYF. Written as DNA, the CDR3 is TGTGCCAGCAGCTCGGACAACACAGATACGCAGTATTTT.

The sample holds many counts of this clonotype. The rearrangement joins TRBV25-1 to TRBJ1-1; 7 bases are shared with TRBD1. The CDR3 runs to 15 residues. Germline loops: CDR1 MGHDK, CDR2 SYGVNS. V gave up 6 bases and J gave up 0 bases; unmatched junction bases: 7. The CDR3: CASRASGQMNTEAFF. The CDR3 nucleotides are TGTGCCAGCAGAGCATCGGGACAGATGAACACTGAAGCTTTCTTT.

This clonotype was seen a handful of times. This CDR3 reads CASSLGDPNQPQHF. As DNA, the CDR3 is TGCGCCAGCAGCTTGGGGGACCCCAATCAGCCCCAGCATTTT. The chain joins TRBV5-1 to TRBJ1-5; a weak D match, TRBD1 (5 bases). This CDR3 has 14 amino acids. The ends were cut back, 0 bases at V and 3 bases at J, with 7 bases in the middle. CDR1 and CDR2 (germline): SGHRS, YFSETQ. The variable domain in full, with the rest retrieved from reference TRBV5-1 and TRBJ1-5, is KAGVTQTPRYLIKTRGQQVTLSCSPISGHRSVSWYQQTPGQGLQFLFEYFSETQRNKGNFPGRFSGRQFSNSRSEMNVSTLELGDSALYLCASSLGDPNQPQHFGDGTRLSIL.

Ten or more counts support this clonotype. The J gene is TRBJ2-2, the V gene TRBV12-3 or TRBV12-4, with no clear D. The CDR3 is made up of 14 amino acids. V dropped 3 bases and J dropped 8 bases, with 13 bases sitting between them. For the CDR3, the DNA is TGTGCCAGCAGTTTCAGTCTCTCCGGAGGGGAGCTGTTTTTT. The encoded protein is CASSFSLSGGELFF.

This clonotype was found many times. The J gene is TRBJ2-7, the V gene TRBV20-1; unclear D gene. Germline CDR1 reads DFQATT; CDR2 reads SNEGSKA (reference sequence). V shed 0 bases and J shed 2 bases, with 14 bases lying between them. The CDR3 runs to 15 residues. CDR3 in DNA: TGCAGTGCTAGAGATACCAGTGGTGGGACCTACGAGCAGTACTTC. Amino acids: CSARDTSGGTYEQYF.

This clonotype was seen at least ten times. The V call is TRBV7-2, the J call TRBJ1-4; D gene unclear. Trimming cost V 5 bases and J 16 bases, with 20 bases left between them. The germline V gene encodes CDR1 SGHTA and CDR2 FQGNSA. The CDR3 sequence is 13 residues long. The CDR3 loop reads CASSLTEGSSGFF. The CDR3 region has the DNA TGTGCCAGCAGCCTGACCGAAGGGTCGAGTGGGTTTTTT.